The following is a TCR beta chain sequence with its context. The antigen is not known. The sample originates from a study of PD-1 blockade in classical Hodgkin lymphoma. Relapse was seen in all patients after autologous stem cell transplantation, and brentuximab vedotin exposure was variable. Germline V gene data show CDR1 as SEHNR and CDR2 as FQNEAQ (reference sequence). V dropped 7 bases and J dropped 6 bases, with 16 bases sitting between them. The CDR3 is made up of 13 amino acids. Points from the study as a whole: Researchers reported that CD4+ TCR diversity, though not CD8+, rose significantly by C4D1.

Measured with immunoSEQ multiplex PCR; TCRdb has only the in-frame clones, and not every one. The repertoire holds about 98,000 clones, approximately 92% seen once, with 2.5% to 3.5% in the top ten. This TCR came from a human donor with classical Hodgkin lymphoma. The sequenced sample was peripheral blood mononuclear cells (PBMCs), obtained at baseline. V usage is TRBV7-9 and J usage is TRBJ2-7, with D possibly TRBD1 on 6 matching bases. Here the CDR3 reads CASNPGEFSEQYF. CDR3 nucleotides: TGTGCCAGCAACCCAGGGGAGTTTTCCGAGCAGTACTTC.